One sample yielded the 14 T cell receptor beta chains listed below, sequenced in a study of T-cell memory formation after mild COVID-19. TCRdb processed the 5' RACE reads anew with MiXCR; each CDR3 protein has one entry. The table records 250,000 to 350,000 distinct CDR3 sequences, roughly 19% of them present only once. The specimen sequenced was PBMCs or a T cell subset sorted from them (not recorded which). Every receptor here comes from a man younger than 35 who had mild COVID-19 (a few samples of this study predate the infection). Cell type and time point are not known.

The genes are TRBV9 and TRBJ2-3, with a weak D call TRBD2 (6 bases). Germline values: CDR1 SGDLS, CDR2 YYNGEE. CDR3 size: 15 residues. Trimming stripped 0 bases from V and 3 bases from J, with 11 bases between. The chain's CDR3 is CASSVGVRGTDTQYF. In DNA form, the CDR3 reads TGTGCCAGCAGCGTAGGTGTACGGGGGACAGATACGCAGTATTTT.

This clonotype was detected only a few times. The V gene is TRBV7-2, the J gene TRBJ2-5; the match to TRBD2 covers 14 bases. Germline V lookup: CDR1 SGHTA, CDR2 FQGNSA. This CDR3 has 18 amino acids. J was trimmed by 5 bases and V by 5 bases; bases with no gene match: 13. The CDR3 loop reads CASSPLGTSGGYYETQYF. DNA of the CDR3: TGTGCCAGCAGCCCACTCGGGACTAGCGGGGGATATTATGAGACCCAGTACTTC.

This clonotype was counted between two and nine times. The CDR3: CASTLDGTGAYSNQPQHF. As DNA, the CDR3 is TGTGCCAGCACCCTAGACGGGACAGGGGCATATAGCAATCAGCCCCAGCATTTT. The genes are TRBV7-2 and TRBJ1-5; 10 nucleotides line up with TRBD1. This CDR3 is 18 amino acids long. Germline CDR1 is SGHTA and CDR2 is FQGNSA. J lost 0 bases, V lost 7 bases, and 12 bases had no gene match.

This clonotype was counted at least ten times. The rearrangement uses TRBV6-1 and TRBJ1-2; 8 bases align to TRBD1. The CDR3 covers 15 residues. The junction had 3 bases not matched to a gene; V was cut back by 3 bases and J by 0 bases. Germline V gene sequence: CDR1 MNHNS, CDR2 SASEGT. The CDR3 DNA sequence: TGTGCCAGCAGTGAGACAGGGGCAACTAACTATGGCTACACCTTC. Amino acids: CASSETGATNYGYTF.

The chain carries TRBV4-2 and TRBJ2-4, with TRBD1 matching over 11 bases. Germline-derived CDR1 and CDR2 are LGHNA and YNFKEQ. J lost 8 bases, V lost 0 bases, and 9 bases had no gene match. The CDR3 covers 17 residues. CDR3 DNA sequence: TGTGCCAGCAGCCAAGATTGGGCGGGGACAGGGGGATACATTCAGTACTTC. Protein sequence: CASSQDWAGTGGYIQYF.

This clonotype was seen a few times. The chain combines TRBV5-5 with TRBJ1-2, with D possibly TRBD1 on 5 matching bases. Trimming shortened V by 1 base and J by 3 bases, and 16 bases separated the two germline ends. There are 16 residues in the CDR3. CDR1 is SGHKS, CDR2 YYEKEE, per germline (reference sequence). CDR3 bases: TGTGCCAGCAGCTTGCGGGGGTCGGGGAGGGACTATGGCTACACCTTC. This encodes CASSLRGSGRDYGYTF.

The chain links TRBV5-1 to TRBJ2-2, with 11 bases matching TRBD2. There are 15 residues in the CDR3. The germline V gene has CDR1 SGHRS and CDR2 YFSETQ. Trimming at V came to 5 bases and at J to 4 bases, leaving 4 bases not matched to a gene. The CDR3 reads CASSILAGGTGELFF. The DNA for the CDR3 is TGCGCCAGCAGTATCCTAGCGGGGGGCACCGGGGAGCTGTTTTTT.

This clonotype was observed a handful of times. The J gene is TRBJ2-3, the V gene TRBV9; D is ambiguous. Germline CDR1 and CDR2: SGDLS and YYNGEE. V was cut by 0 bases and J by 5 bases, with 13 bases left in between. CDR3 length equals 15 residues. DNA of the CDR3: TGTGCCAGCAGCGTAGGGGCAGGAATGCGAGATACGCAGTATTTT. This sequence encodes CASSVGAGMRDTQYF. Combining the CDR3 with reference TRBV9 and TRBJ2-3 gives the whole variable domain DSGVTQTPKHLITATGQRVTLRCSPRSGDLSVYWYQQSLDQGLQFLIQYYNGEERAKGNILERFSAQQFPDLHSELNLSSLELGDSALYFCASSVGAGMRDTQYFGPGTRLTVL.

CDR3 in amino acids: CASSYFRGAGGYTF. The DNA for the CDR3 is TGTGCCAGCAGTTACTTTAGGGGGGCCGGCGGCTACACCTTC. This rearrangement joins TRBV6-5 to TRBJ1-2; D perhaps matches TRBD1 (6 bases). The CDR3 sequence is 14 residues long. The V and J ends lost 1 base and 8 bases respectively, with 14 bases between them. Per germline, CDR1 MNHEY and CDR2 SVGAGI.

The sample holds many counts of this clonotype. DNA for the CDR3: TGTGCCAGCAGCTCAGGACAGTACTATGGCTACACCTTC. Residues: CASSSGQYYGYTF. This sequence joins TRBV5-6 and TRBJ1-2, with D possibly matching TRBD1 (6 bases). Germline lookup yields CDR1 SGHDT and CDR2 YYEEEE. The CDR3 is made up of 13 amino acids. V lost 3 bases and J 3 bases, leaving 9 bases between the germline ends.

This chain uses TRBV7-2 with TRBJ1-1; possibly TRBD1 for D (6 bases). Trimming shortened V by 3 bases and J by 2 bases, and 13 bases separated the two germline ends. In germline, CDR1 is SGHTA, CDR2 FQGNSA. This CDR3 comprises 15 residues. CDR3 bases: TGTGCCAGCAGCTTTTCGGGGGGCTTAAACACTGAAGCTTTCTTT. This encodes CASSFSGGLNTEAFF.

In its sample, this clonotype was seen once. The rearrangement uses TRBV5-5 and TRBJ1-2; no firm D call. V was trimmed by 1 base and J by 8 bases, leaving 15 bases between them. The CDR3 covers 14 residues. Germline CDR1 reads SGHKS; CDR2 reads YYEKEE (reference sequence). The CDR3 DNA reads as TGTGCCAGCAGCTTGCAAAGTTTTTCCACGGGCTACACCTTC. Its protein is CASSLQSFSTGYTF.

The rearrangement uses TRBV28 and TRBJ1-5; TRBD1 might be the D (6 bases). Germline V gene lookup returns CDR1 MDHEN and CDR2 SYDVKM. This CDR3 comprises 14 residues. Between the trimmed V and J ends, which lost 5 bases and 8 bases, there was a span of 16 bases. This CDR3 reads CASSPGQGSEPQHF. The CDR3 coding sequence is TGTGCCAGCAGTCCTGGGCAGGGGTCGGAGCCCCAGCATTTT.

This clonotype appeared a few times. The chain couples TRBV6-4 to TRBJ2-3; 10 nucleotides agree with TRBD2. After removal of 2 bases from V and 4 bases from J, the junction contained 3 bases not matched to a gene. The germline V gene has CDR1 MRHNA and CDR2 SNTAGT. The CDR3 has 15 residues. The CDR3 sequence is CASSDGSGGSDTQYF. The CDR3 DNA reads TGTGCCAGCAGTGACGGTAGCGGGGGGTCAGATACGCAGTATTTT.